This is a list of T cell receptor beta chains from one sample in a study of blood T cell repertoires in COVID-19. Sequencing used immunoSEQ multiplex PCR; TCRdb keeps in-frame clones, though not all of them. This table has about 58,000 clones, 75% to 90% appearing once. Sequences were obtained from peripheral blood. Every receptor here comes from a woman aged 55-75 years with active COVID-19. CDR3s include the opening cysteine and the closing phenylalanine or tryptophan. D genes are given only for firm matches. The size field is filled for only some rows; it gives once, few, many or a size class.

CDR3aa: CASSRSTTGYNEQFF
CDR3nt: TGTGCCAGCAGCCGCTCGACTACGGGTTACAATGAGCAGTTCTTC
abundance: NA
j_gene: TRBJ2-1
d_gene: NA
v_gene: TRBV7-9

CDR3aa: CASSLGTAYNEQFF
CDR3nt: TGTGCCAGCAGCTTGGGGACAGCCTACAATGAGCAGTTCTTC
abundance: NA
j_gene: TRBJ2-1
d_gene: NA
v_gene: TRBV5-6

CDR3aa: CASSLVGGEGEQFF
CDR3nt: TGCGCCAGCAGCTTGGTAGGTGGGGAGGGTGAGCAGTTCTTC
abundance: NA
j_gene: TRBJ2-1
d_gene: TRBD2
v_gene: TRBV5-1

CDR3aa: CSVSGFQETQYF
CDR3nt: TGCAGCGTAAGCGGATTCCAAGAGACCCAGTACTTC
abundance: NA
j_gene: TRBJ2-5
d_gene: NA
v_gene: TRBV29-1

CDR3aa: CASRGTANYGYTF
CDR3nt: TGTGCCAGCAGGGGGACAGCTAACTATGGCTACACCTTC
abundance: NA
j_gene: TRBJ1-2
d_gene: TRBD1
v_gene: TRBV6-5

CDR3aa: CASSPSGWTYEQYF
CDR3nt: TGTGCCAGCAGTCCAAGCGGGTGGACCTACGAGCAGTACTTC
abundance: NA
j_gene: TRBJ2-7
d_gene: NA
v_gene: TRBV6-2/TRBV6-3

CDR3aa: CATQTGEGIGQFF
CDR3nt: TGTGCCACCCAGACCGGGGAGGGTATTGGGCAGTTCTTC
abundance: NA
j_gene: TRBJ2-1
d_gene: TRBD2
v_gene: TRBV15

CDR3aa: CASSLGQGTTGELFF
CDR3nt: TGTGCCAGCTCACTGGGACAGGGGACCACCGGGGAGCTGTTTTTT
abundance: once
j_gene: TRBJ2-2
d_gene: TRBD1
v_gene: TRBV18

CDR3aa: CASSTAGVYNEQFF
CDR3nt: TGTGCCAGCAGTACAGCGGGGGTTTACAATGAGCAGTTCTTC
abundance: NA
j_gene: TRBJ2-1
d_gene: TRBD2
v_gene: TRBV27

CDR3aa: CAISDRGDSEAFF
CDR3nt: TGTGCCATCAGTGATCGGGGGGACTCCGAAGCTTTCTTT
abundance: NA
j_gene: TRBJ1-1
d_gene: NA
v_gene: TRBV10-3

CDR3aa: CASSLGPRYEQYF
CDR3nt: TGTGCCAGCAGTTTAGGCCCCCGGTACGAGCAGTACTTC
abundance: NA
j_gene: TRBJ2-7
d_gene: NA
v_gene: TRBV12-3/TRBV12-4

CDR3aa: CASSSRQGSVNTEAFF
CDR3nt: TGTGCCAGCAGCTCGCGACAGGGGTCCGTGAACACTGAAGCTTTCTTT
abundance: NA
j_gene: TRBJ1-1
d_gene: TRBD1
v_gene: TRBV7-8